This T cell receptor beta chain was identified in a study of blood T cell repertoires in COVID-19. The wider study: Some COVID-19 samples were acute and others convalescent; all came from the United States, Italy and Spain. The analysed material was cDNA or gDNA that came from T cells, B-cell-depleted T cells, or PBMCs.

Study processing details: How many nucleated cells were present was estimated from reference gene primer amplification. This table comes from immunoSEQ multiplex PCR, and its TCRdb copy is limited to in-frame clones, with some not included. That table is the source of V, J and clone size, and D and trimming were worked out from the DNA. The profile shows around 84,000 clones, 70% to 90% of them singletons. This CDR3 is built from 17 residues. J was trimmed by 7 bases and V by 3 bases; bases with no gene match: 13. Germline V gene sequence: CDR1 MDHEN, CDR2 SYDVKM. The TCR sequence derives from an elderly man with active or convalescent COVID-19. Sample: peripheral blood. The chain employs TRBV28 and TRBJ1-4, with 8 bases aligning to TRBD1. The DNA of the CDR3 is TGTGCCAGCAGTTTCACCCCCCACAGGGGGTCGGGTGAAAAACTGTTTTTT. Translating it yields CASSFTPHRGSGEKLFF.